This T cell receptor (beta chain) was documented in a study of blood T cell repertoires in COVID-19. Libraries were prepared by immunoSEQ multiplex PCR; TCRdb keeps only in-frame clonotypes and omits some of them. The table includes some 350,000 clones, more than 75% detected once. With 4 bases clipped from V and 4 bases from J, the junction kept 9 bases outside the gene matches. Germline CDR1 is SGHVS and CDR2 is FQNEAQ. CDR3 size: 15 residues. This receptor was taken from a human donor in a cohort sampled during active COVID-19. The source material was peripheral blood. The rearrangement uses TRBV7-8 and TRBJ1-1; 7 bases fit TRBD1. CDR3: CASSYTGVGGTEAFF. CDR3 sequence (DNA): TGTGCCAGCAGCTACACAGGGGTGGGGGGCACTGAAGCTTTCTTT. Full variable domain (rest looked up from reference TRBV7-8 and TRBJ1-1): GAGVSQSPRYKVAKRGQDVALRCDPISGHVSLFWYQQALGQGPEFLTYFQNEAQLDKSGLPSDRFFAERPEGSVSTLKIQRTQQEDSAVYLCASSYTGVGGTEAFFGQGTRLTVV.